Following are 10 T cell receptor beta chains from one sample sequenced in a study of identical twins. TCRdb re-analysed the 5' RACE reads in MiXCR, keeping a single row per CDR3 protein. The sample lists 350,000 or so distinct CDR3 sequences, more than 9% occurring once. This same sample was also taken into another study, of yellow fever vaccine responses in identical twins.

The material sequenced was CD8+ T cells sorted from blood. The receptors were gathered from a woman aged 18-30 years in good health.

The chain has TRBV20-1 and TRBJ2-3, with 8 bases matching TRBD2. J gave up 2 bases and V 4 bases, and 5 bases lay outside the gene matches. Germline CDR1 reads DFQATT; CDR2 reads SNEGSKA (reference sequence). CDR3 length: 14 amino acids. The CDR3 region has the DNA TGCAGTGCTATCCGGGAGGGGAACACAGATACGCAGTATTTT. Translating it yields CSAIREGNTDTQYF.

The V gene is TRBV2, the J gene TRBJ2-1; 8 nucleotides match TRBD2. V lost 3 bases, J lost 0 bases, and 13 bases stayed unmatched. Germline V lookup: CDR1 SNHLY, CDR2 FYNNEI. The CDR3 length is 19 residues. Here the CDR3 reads CASSDLTGGPRFSYNEQFF. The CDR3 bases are TGTGCCAGCAGTGATTTGACGGGAGGGCCGAGATTCTCCTACAATGAGCAGTTCTTC.

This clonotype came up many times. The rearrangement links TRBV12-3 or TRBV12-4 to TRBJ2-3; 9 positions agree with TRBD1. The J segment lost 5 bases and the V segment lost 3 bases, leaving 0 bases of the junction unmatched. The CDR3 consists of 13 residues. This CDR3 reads CASSLDRGDTQYF. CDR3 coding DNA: TGTGCCAGCAGTTTGGACAGGGGAGATACGCAGTATTTT.

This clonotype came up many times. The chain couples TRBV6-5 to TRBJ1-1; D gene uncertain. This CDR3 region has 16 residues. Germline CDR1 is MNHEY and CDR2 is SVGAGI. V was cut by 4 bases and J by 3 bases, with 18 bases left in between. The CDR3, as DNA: TGTGCCAGCAGTTTCTTCGGCATGAGAAGGGACACTGAAGCTTTCTTT. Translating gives CASSFFGMRRDTEAFF.

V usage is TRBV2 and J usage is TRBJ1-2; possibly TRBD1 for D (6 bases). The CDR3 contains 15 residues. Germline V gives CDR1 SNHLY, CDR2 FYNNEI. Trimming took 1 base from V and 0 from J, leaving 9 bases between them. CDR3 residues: CASSEEQGTNYGYTF. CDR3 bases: TGTGCCAGCAGTGAAGAACAGGGAACTAACTATGGCTACACCTTC.

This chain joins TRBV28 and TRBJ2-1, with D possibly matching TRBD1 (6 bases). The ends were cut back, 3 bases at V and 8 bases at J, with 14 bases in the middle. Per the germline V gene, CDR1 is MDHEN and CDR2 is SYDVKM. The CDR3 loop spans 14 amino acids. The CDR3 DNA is TGTGCCAGCAGTTTTCGACAGGAGGCGGATGAGCAGTTCTTC. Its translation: CASSFRQEADEQFF.

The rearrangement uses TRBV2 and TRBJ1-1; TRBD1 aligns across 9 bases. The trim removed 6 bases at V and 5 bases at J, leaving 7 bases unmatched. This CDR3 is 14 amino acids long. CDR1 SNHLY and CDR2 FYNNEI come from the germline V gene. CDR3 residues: CASRETGGRTEAFF. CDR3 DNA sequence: TGTGCCAGCAGGGAGACAGGGGGTCGTACTGAAGCTTTCTTT.

The CDR3 DNA reads TGTGCCAGCAGTTTTGGATGGGGACAGGGGGCGGACATTCAGTACTTC. Protein sequence: CASSFGWGQGADIQYF. This chain connects TRBV28 to TRBJ2-4; 12 bases match TRBD1. The CDR3 contains 16 residues. Germline-derived CDR1 and CDR2 are MDHEN and SYDVKM. J was trimmed by 8 bases and V by 3 bases; bases with no gene match: 8.

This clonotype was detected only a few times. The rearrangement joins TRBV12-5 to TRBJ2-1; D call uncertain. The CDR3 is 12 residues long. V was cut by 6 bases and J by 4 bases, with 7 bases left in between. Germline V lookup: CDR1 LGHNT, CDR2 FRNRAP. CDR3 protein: CASGPSYNEQFF. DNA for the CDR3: TGTGCTAGTGGCCCCTCATACAATGAGCAGTTCTTC.

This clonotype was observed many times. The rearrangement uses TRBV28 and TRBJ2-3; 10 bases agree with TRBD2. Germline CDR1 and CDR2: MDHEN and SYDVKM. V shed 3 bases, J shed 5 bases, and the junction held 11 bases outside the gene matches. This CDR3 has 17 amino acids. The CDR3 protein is CASSFPERGGLEDTQYF. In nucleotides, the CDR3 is TGTGCCAGCAGTTTCCCTGAGCGGGGGGGCCTGGAAGATACGCAGTATTTT.